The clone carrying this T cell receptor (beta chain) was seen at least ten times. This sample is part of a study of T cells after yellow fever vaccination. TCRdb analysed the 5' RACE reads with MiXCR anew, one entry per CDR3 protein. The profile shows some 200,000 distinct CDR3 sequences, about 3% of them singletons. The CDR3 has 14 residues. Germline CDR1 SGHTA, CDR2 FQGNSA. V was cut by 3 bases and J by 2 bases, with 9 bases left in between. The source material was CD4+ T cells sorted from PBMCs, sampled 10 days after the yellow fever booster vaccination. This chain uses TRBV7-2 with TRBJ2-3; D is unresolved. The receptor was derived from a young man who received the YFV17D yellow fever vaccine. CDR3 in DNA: TGTGCCAGCAGCTTCGGTTATTACACAGATACGCAGTATTTT. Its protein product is CASSFGYYTDTQYF.